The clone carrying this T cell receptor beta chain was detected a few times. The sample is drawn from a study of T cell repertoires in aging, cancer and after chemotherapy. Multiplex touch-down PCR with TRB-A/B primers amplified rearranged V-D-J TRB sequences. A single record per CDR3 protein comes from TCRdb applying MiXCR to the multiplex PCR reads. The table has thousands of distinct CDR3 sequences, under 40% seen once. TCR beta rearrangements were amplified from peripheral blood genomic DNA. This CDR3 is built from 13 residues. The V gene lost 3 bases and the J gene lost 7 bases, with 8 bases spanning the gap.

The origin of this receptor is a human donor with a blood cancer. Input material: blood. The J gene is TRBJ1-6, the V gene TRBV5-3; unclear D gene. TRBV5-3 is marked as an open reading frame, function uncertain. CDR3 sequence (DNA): TGTGCCAGAAGCTCTCGGTTGAATTCACCCCTCCACTTT. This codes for CARSSRLNSPLHF.